This paragraph covers one T cell receptor beta chain sequence. Its antigen is not identified. TCRdb's copy holds only in-frame clones and misses some; the assay was immunoSEQ multiplex PCR. The data contain some 94,000 clones, 95% to 97% of them seen just once; the ten biggest clones take up 2% to 2.5%. These data belong to a study of OX40 agonist ivuxolimab in advanced cancers. At the level of the study: The group had a mean age of 60 years, ranged from about 23 to 79, and was around 86% male.

This CDR3 is 13 amino acids long. The ends lost 1 base at V and 4 bases at J; junction bases unmatched: 1. Germline CDR1 is SGHNT and CDR2 is YYREEE (reference sequence). Study outcomes and limitations: The study observed clonal expansion of CD4+ and CD8+ blood T cells by week 6 at 0.1 to 3.0 mg/kg.

This chain connects TRBV5-4 to TRBJ2-7; 8 bases match TRBD1. Sequences were derived from CD4+ or CD8+ T cells sorted from blood, sampled in a trial of the OX40 agonist ivuxolimab. This receptor was obtained from an adult with an advanced solid tumor such as melanoma, head and neck, liver or kidney cancer. The CDR3 DNA reads as TGTGCCAGCAGCTTGTACAGGGGGTACGAGCAGTACTTC. The encoded protein is CASSLYRGYEQYF.